The T cell receptor beta chain under discussion was sequenced for a study of molecular identifiers for immune sequencing clone quantification. This clonotype was seen many times. One entry per CDR3 protein, called by TCRdb with MiXCR from the PCR reads. This sample has approximately 680,000 distinct CDR3 sequences, with roughly 23% found just once. Deletions cut 6 bases from V and 4 bases from J, with 15 bases between. This CDR3 has 14 residues. CDR1 is SGHDT, CDR2 YYEEEE, per germline. The TCR was taken from a human donor in good health. Some libraries in this study had Jurkat cell RNA spiked in. The chain links TRBV5-6 to TRBJ2-3; TRBD1 is a possible D gene (6 bases). Source material: naive CD8+ T cells from blood, with Jurkat cell RNA spiked in. Subset meaning: FACS-sorted CD8+CD4-CCR7+CD45RA+ naive T cells. The CDR3 DNA is TGTGCCAGCACCTTCCCACAGGGATCAGATACGCAGTATTTT. This gives the protein CASTFPQGSDTQYF.